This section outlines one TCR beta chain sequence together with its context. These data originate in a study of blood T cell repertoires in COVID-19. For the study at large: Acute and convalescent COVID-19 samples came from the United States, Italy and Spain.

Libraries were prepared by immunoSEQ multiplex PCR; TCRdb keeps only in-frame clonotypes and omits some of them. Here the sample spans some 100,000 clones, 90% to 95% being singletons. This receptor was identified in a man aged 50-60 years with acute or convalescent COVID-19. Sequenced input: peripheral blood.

The CDR3 nucleotides read TGTGCCAGCAGTTTCTTTAGCACAGATACGCAGTATTTT. Translated, it gives CASSFFSTDTQYF. The chain employs TRBV27 and TRBJ2-3; D is ambiguous. The CDR3 has 13 amino acids. Trimming stripped 3 bases from V and 0 bases from J, with 4 bases between. Germline assignment: CDR1 MNHEY and CDR2 SMNVEV (reference sequence).